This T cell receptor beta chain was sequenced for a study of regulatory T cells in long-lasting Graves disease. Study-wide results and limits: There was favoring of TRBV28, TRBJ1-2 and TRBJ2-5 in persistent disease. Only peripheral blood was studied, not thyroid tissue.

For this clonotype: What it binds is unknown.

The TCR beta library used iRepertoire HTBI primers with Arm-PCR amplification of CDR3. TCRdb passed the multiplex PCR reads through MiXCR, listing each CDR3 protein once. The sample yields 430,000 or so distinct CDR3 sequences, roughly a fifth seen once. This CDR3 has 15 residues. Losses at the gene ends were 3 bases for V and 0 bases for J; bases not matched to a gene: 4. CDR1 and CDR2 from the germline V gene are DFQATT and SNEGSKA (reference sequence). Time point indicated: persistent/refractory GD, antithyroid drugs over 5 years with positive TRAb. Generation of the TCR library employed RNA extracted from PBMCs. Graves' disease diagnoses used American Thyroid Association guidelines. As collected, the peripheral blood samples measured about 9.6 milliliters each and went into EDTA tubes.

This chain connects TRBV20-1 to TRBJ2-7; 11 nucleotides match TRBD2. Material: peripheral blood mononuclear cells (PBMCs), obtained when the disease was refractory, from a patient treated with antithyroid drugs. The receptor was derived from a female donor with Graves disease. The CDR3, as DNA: TGCAGTGCTAGTGAGACTAGCGGGATCTCCTACGAGCAGTACTTC. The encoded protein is CSASETSGISYEQYF.